These 10 T cell receptor beta chains share one sample of origin, sequenced in a study of T cell responses to AZD1222 COVID-19 vaccine. The method was immunoSEQ multiplex PCR; TCRdb's version includes in-frame clones alone and lacks a portion of them. The table includes under 150,000 clones, almost 95% detected once. Sample: peripheral blood, taken 28 days after the second AZD1222 dose. The receptor source for this set is an adult who received the AZD1222 COVID-19 vaccine.

The chain carries TRBV6-2 or TRBV6-3 and TRBJ2-1, with D possibly matching TRBD2 (6 bases). Germline lookup yields CDR1 MNHEY and CDR2 SVGEGT. The CDR3 contains 17 residues. V gave up 6 bases and J gave up 4 bases, with 22 bases separating them. CDR3 sequence reads: CASSRGGNMRFYNEQFF. The CDR3 bases are TGTGCCAGCAGCCGGGGAGGCAACATGCGATTTTACAATGAGCAGTTCTTC.

The rearrangement joins TRBV2 to TRBJ2-3; a weak D match, TRBD1 (6 bases). V gave up 6 bases and J gave up 0 bases, with 10 bases separating them. In germline, CDR1 is SNHLY, CDR2 FYNNEI. The CDR3 has 14 residues. Here the CDR3 DNA reads TGTGCCAGCAGAAACAGGGATAGCACAGATACGCAGTATTTT. It specifies CASRNRDSTDTQYF. The full variable domain, rest sourced from reference TRBV2 and TRBJ2-3, is EPEVTQTPSHQVTQMGQEVILRCVPISNHLYFYWYRQILGQKVEFLVSFYNNEISEKSEIFDDQFSVERPDGSNFTLKIRSTKLEDSAMYFCASRNRDSTDTQYFGPGTRLTVL.

This chain joins TRBV19 and TRBJ1-5, with unresolved D. This CDR3 has 14 amino acids. Trimming took off 2 bases at V and 0 bases at J, with 5 bases between the two ends. Germline V gives CDR1 LNHDA, CDR2 SQIVND (reference sequence). The CDR3 is CASSIIDSNQPQHF. CDR3 nucleotides: TGTGCCAGTAGTATAATCGATAGCAATCAGCCCCAGCATTTT.

V gene TRBV28 combines with J gene TRBJ2-2; TRBD2 aligns across 10 bases. CDR3 length: 18 amino acids. Trimming at V came to 7 bases and at J to 4 bases, leaving 15 bases not matched to a gene. Germline V gene data show CDR1 as MDHEN and CDR2 as SYDVKM. CDR3 in DNA: TGTGCCAGCACCATTAGGGGATCCGGGACTAGCGCCACCGGGGAGCTGTTTTTT. Translating gives CASTIRGSGTSATGELFF.

This rearrangement joins TRBV28 to TRBJ1-2; D is unresolved. Germline lookup yields CDR1 MDHEN and CDR2 SYDVKM. This CDR3 spans 12 amino acids. The ends were cut back, 2 bases at V and 5 bases at J, with 6 bases in the middle. The CDR3 sequence is CASSLREYGYTF. The CDR3 DNA sequence: TGTGCCAGCAGTTTAAGGGAGTATGGCTACACCTTC.

This sequence joins TRBV19 and TRBJ2-7; D is uncertain. V lost 3 bases and J 0 bases, leaving 9 bases between the germline ends. This CDR3 region has 14 residues. Germline values: CDR1 LNHDA, CDR2 SQIVND (reference sequence). The CDR3: CASSIDPSSYEQYF. For the CDR3, the DNA is TGTGCCAGTAGTATTGACCCCTCCTCCTACGAGCAGTACTTC.

This rearrangement joins TRBV10-1 to TRBJ1-6; D gene uncertain. Between the trimmed V and J ends, which lost 3 bases and 9 bases, there was a span of 12 bases. Germline V gene sequence: CDR1 WNHNN, CDR2 SYGVQD (reference sequence). The CDR3 is made up of 14 amino acids. CDR3 DNA: TGCGCCAGCAGTGATTCGGGGAAAGGTTCACCCCTCCACTTT. It codes for CASSDSGKGSPLHF.

The chain has TRBV27 and TRBJ1-4, with 8 nucleotides matching TRBD1. This CDR3 comprises 15 residues. Germline trimming cut 6 bases from V and 7 bases from J; bases unmatched to any gene: 10. In germline, CDR1 is MNHEY, CDR2 SMNVEV (reference sequence). The CDR3 sequence: CASRSGGASSEKLFF. CDR3 sequence (DNA): TGTGCCAGCAGGTCAGGGGGCGCGTCGTCTGAAAAACTGTTTTTT.

V is TRBV29-1 and J is TRBJ1-4; D unclear. V lost 4 bases and J 5 bases, leaving 14 bases between the germline ends. This CDR3 is 14 amino acids long. Germline-derived CDR1 and CDR2 are SQVTM and ANQGSEA. CDR3 sequence (DNA): TGCAGCGTTGGGGTGGGTCAATTAAATGAAAAACTGTTTTTT. It encodes CSVGVGQLNEKLFF.

The genes are TRBV7-9 and TRBJ1-5, with 9 bases identical to TRBD1. Germline CDR1 and CDR2: SEHNR and FQNEAQ (reference sequence). The J segment lost 7 bases and the V segment lost 5 bases, leaving 12 bases of the junction unmatched. The CDR3 loop spans 16 amino acids. CDR3: CASSPSDRGGGQPQHF. Here the CDR3 DNA reads TGTGCCAGCAGCCCTTCGGACAGGGGAGGAGGCCAGCCCCAGCATTTT.